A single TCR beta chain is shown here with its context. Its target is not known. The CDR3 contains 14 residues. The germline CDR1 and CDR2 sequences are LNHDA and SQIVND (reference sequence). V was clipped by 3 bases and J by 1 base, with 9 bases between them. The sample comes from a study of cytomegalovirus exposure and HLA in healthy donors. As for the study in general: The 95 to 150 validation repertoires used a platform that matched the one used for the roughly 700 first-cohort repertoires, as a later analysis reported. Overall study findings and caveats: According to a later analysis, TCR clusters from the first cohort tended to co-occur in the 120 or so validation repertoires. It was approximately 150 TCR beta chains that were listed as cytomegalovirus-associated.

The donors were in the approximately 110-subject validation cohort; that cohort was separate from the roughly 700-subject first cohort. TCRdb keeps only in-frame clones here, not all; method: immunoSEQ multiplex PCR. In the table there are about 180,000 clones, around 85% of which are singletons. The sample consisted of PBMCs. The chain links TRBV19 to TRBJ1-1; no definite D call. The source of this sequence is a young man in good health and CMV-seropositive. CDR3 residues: CASSMWRQNTEAFF. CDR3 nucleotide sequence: TGTGCCAGTAGTATGTGGAGGCAGAACACTGAAGCTTTCTTT.